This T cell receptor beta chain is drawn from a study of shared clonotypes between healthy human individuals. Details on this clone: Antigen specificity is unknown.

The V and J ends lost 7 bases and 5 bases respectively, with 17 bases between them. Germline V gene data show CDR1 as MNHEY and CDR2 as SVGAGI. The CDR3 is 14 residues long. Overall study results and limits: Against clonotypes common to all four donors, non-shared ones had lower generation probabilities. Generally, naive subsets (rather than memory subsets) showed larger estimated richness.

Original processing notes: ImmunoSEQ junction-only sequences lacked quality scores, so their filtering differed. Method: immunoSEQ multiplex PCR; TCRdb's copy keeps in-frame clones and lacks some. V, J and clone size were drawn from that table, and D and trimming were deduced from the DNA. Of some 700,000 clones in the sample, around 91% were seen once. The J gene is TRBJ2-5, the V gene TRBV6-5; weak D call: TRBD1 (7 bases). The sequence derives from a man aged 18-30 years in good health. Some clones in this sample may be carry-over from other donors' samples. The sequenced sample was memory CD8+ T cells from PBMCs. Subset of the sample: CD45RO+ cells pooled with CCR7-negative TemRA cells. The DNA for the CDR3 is TGTGCCAGCACCTCAGGGGGGTACCGGGAGACCCAGTACTTC. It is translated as CASTSGGYRETQYF.